These 28 T cell receptor beta chains originate from one sample sequenced in a study of CD8 T cells in Susac syndrome (dated by TCRdb to about 2019). To prepare the library, the immunoSEQ multiplex PCR assay was applied. RNA was extracted using the RNeasy kit, and roughly 0.5 to 1 ug of the RNA was reverse transcribed with random hexamers. TCRdb trimmed the raw reads at Q25, called clones with MiXCR and kept productive beta chains. Rows are unified per CDR3 protein, each entry keeping the most common DNA and genes. Here the sample has 150,000 to 200,000 distinct CDR3 sequences; over 75% occur a single time. Roughly 0.087% of the sample lies in the top ten. Sequencing input: CD4+ T cells from PBMCs. These receptors all stem from a human donor with Susac syndrome.

The CDR3 sequence is CASSQDGTANQPQHF. CDR3 bases: TGTGCCAGCAGCCAAGATGGGACCGCTAATCAGCCCCAGCATTTT. V and J are TRBV3-1 and TRBJ1-5; perhaps TRBD1 as D (5 bases). Trimming took off 0 bases at V and 4 bases at J, with 10 bases between the two ends. The CDR3 has 15 residues. Germline V gives CDR1 LGHDT, CDR2 YNNKEL (reference sequence).

The chain is built from TRBV2 and TRBJ2-5, with TRBD1 matching over 8 bases. CDR1 SNHLY and CDR2 FYNNEI come from the germline V gene. CDR3 length: 14 amino acids. V gave up 4 bases and J gave up 3 bases; unmatched junction bases: 4. The CDR3 DNA sequence: TGTGCCAGCAGTGCTCGGACAGGGAAAGAGACCCAGTACTTC. Protein product: CASSARTGKETQYF.

The chain combines TRBV29-1 with TRBJ2-7; D gene ambiguous. Trimming took 5 bases from V and 3 from J, leaving 14 bases between them. This CDR3 contains 13 residues. CDR1 SQVTM and CDR2 ANQGSEA come from the germline V gene. The DNA for the CDR3 is TGCAGCGTTTTTGACGACAAAAACTACGAGCAGTACTTC. Its translation is CSVFDDKNYEQYF.

This sequence joins TRBV19 and TRBJ1-5; 9 bases are shared with TRBD1. The V segment lost 9 bases and the J segment 0 bases; nucleotides outside the gene matches: 12. CDR1 is LNHDA, CDR2 SQIVND, per germline (reference sequence). CDR3 size: 17 residues. The CDR3 sequence: CASDPGQGLYSNQPQHF. CDR3 DNA: TGTGCCAGCGATCCGGGACAGGGCCTATATAGCAATCAGCCCCAGCATTTT.

The chain couples TRBV5-1 to TRBJ2-5; 9 nucleotides align to TRBD1. Germline loops: CDR1 SGHRS, CDR2 YFSETQ. CDR3 size: 15 residues. V dropped 4 bases and J dropped 5; count of bases not matched to a gene: 9. This CDR3 is CASSHGQGRQETQYF. CDR3 DNA: TGCGCCAGCAGCCACGGACAGGGGCGGCAGGAGACCCAGTACTTC.

The chain combines TRBV6-6 with TRBJ2-7; maybe TRBD2 (6 bases). With 10 bases removed from V and 1 base from J, the gap between germline ends came to 17 bases. The CDR3 runs 14 residues. Germline V gene data show CDR1 as MNHNY and CDR2 as SVGAGI (reference sequence). CDR3 protein: CATTLAGTSYEQYF. The CDR3 nucleotides are TGTGCCACTACCTTGGCAGGGACTTCCTACGAGCAGTACTTC.

This clonotype is a singleton in its sample. The chain has TRBV5-1 and TRBJ1-1; possible D gene TRBD1, 6 bases. Trimming took off 2 bases at V and 0 bases at J, with 11 bases between the two ends. There are 15 residues in the CDR3. Germline CDR1 and CDR2: SGHRS and YFSETQ. For the CDR3, the DNA is TGCGCCAGCAGCTTTGGACAGAGCATGAACACTGAAGCTTTCTTT. It is translated as CASSFGQSMNTEAFF.

The chain uses TRBV29-1 and TRBJ1-1; D is perhaps TRBD1 (5 bases). Germline-derived CDR1 and CDR2 are SQVTM and ANQGSEA. The CDR3 extends over 14 amino acids. V was pared by 6 bases and J by 1 base, with 15 bases between. The CDR3 region is CSVQGRLQNTEAFF. The CDR3 region has the DNA TGCAGCGTCCAGGGACGGCTACAGAACACTGAAGCTTTCTTT. Drawing the rest from reference TRBV29-1 and TRBJ1-1, the complete variable domain is SAVISQKPSRDICQRGTSLTIQCQVDSQVTMMFWYRQQPGQSLTLIATANQGSEATYESGFVIDKFPISRPNLTFSTLTVSNMSPEDSSIYLCSVQGRLQNTEAFFGQGTRLTVV.

The chain has TRBV4-1 and TRBJ2-7; a possible D gene is TRBD1 (5 bases). Germline V lookup: CDR1 MGHRA, CDR2 YSYEKL. Trimming left V 1 base short and J 2 bases short, with 9 bases between. This CDR3 has 14 amino acids. CDR3 loop: CASSQVQDPYEQYF. The DNA of the CDR3 is TGCGCCAGCAGCCAAGTACAGGACCCCTACGAGCAGTACTTC.

This clonotype is a singleton in its sample. This chain links TRBV30 with TRBJ1-1, with TRBD1 matching over 10 bases. CDR3 size: 13 residues. The J segment lost 5 bases and the V segment lost 5 bases, leaving 5 bases of the junction unmatched. From germline, CDR1 is GTSNPN and CDR2 SVGIG (reference sequence). CDR3 DNA sequence: TGTGCCTGGGGACAGGGGGGTTTTACTGAAGCTTTCTTT. Protein product: CAWGQGGFTEAFF.

This sequence joins TRBV12-3 or TRBV12-4 and TRBJ1-2, with D perhaps TRBD1 (5 bases). The V and J ends lost 5 bases and 7 bases respectively, with 23 bases between them. This CDR3 has 16 residues. The CDR3 reads CASSQVEGNFWGGYTF. In DNA, the CDR3 is TGTGCCAGCAGTCAAGTGGAGGGGAATTTTTGGGGTGGCTACACCTTC.

V is TRBV28 and J is TRBJ1-2; D unclear. Trimming removed 4 bases at V and 3 bases at J, with 6 bases between. CDR1 is MDHEN, CDR2 SYDVKM, per germline. CDR3 size: 12 residues. Written as DNA, the CDR3 is TGTGCCAGCAGTTCGCAGCACTATGGCTACACCTTC. This codes for CASSSQHYGYTF.

The chain combines TRBV5-1 with TRBJ2-1, with D possibly matching TRBD2 (6 bases). Germline V gene data show CDR1 as SGHRS and CDR2 as YFSETQ. The V gene lost 0 bases and the J gene lost 8 bases, with 15 bases spanning the gap. The CDR3 is made up of 15 amino acids. In DNA, the CDR3 is TGCGCCAGCAGCTTGGGCCGACTAGATCGCGATGAGCAGTTCTTC. It yields the protein CASSLGRLDRDEQFF. The full variable domain, in which reference TRBV5-1 and TRBJ2-1 provide the parts outside the CDR3, is KAGVTQTPRYLIKTRGQQVTLSCSPISGHRSVSWYQQTPGQGLQFLFEYFSETQRNKGNFPGRFSGRQFSNSRSEMNVSTLELGDSALYLCASSLGRLDRDEQFFGPGTRLTVL.

This clonotype was counted once. This chain joins TRBV7-9 and TRBJ1-2; 9 nucleotides agree with TRBD1. Germline values: CDR1 SEHNR, CDR2 FQNEAQ (reference sequence). This CDR3 comprises 15 residues. The V segment lost 1 base and the J segment 8 bases; nucleotides outside the gene matches: 8. Written as DNA, the CDR3 is TGTGCCAGCAGCTTAGAGGACAGGGGAATGTACGGCTACACCTTC. Amino acid sequence: CASSLEDRGMYGYTF.

The V and J genes are TRBV9 and TRBJ2-3; a weak D match, TRBD2 (5 bases). Trimming removed 0 bases at V and 6 bases at J, with 11 bases between. Germline CDR1 and CDR2: SGDLS and YYNGEE. The CDR3 runs 14 residues. The CDR3 region is CASSVGLASDTQYF. The DNA for the CDR3 is TGTGCCAGCAGCGTAGGGCTAGCCTCGGATACGCAGTATTTT.

In this sample, this clonotype turned up a few times. J is TRBJ2-5 and V is TRBV5-1; 9 bases align to TRBD1. V lost 4 bases, J lost 0 bases, and 7 bases stayed unmatched. The CDR3 runs to 16 residues. Germline CDR1 reads SGHRS; CDR2 reads YFSETQ. This CDR3 is CASSGGTGNHQETQYF. In nucleotides, the CDR3 is TGCGCCAGCAGCGGAGGGACAGGGAACCACCAAGAGACCCAGTACTTC.

This sequence joins TRBV5-1 and TRBJ1-6; no firm D call. This CDR3 has 15 residues. V was shortened by 1 base and J by 7 bases, with 12 bases between the two germline ends. The germline CDR1 and CDR2 sequences are SGHRS and YFSETQ. The CDR3 nucleotides read TGCGCCAGCAGCTTGTTAGGTACAGTAAATTCACCCCTCCACTTT. This gives the protein CASSLLGTVNSPLHF.

The chain links TRBV5-4 to TRBJ1-2; no definite D call. Trimming cost V 4 bases and J 3 bases, with 10 bases left between them. This CDR3 has 13 amino acids. Germline values: CDR1 SGHNT, CDR2 YYREEE (reference sequence). The DNA of the CDR3 is TGTGCCAGCAGCGTGTCGAGGGACTATGGCTACACCTTC. Translating gives CASSVSRDYGYTF.

The chain joins TRBV25-1 to TRBJ2-1; 7 bases line up with TRBD1. The CDR3 contains 15 residues. Germline V gene data show CDR1 as MGHDK and CDR2 as SYGVNS. Germline trimming cut 3 bases from V and 9 bases from J; bases unmatched to any gene: 11. Here the CDR3 reads CASSETGKDSGEQFF. The CDR3 DNA reads as TGTGCCAGCAGTGAGACAGGGAAGGATTCTGGTGAGCAGTTCTTC.

This clonotype was counted once. The chain has TRBV6-5 and TRBJ2-7, with D tentatively TRBD1 or TRBD2 (5 bases each). The germline CDR1 and CDR2 sequences are MNHEY and SVGAGI. This CDR3 region has 14 residues. Deletions cut 5 bases from V and 0 bases from J, with 11 bases between. The CDR3 here is CASSLRDHSYEQYF. DNA for the CDR3: TGTGCCAGCAGTCTCCGGGACCACTCCTACGAGCAGTACTTC.

The chain carries TRBV9 and TRBJ2-7; 7 bases match TRBD1. The length of the CDR3 is 15 residues. The ends lost 7 bases at V and 5 bases at J; junction bases unmatched: 15. CDR1 and CDR2 from the germline V gene are SGDLS and YYNGEE. Here the CDR3 DNA reads TGTGCCAGCCCCGAATCTCAGGGGGTTCGGAACGAGCAGTACTTC. It yields the protein CASPESQGVRNEQYF.

The chain is built from TRBV9 and TRBJ2-3, with D possibly TRBD2 on 6 matching bases. CDR1 SGDLS and CDR2 YYNGEE come from the germline V gene. The ends were cut back, 0 bases at V and 1 base at J, with 12 bases in the middle. The CDR3 is 16 amino acids. CDR3 sequence: CASSVGPAGGTDTQYF. As DNA, the CDR3 is TGTGCCAGCAGCGTAGGACCAGCGGGTGGCACAGATACGCAGTATTTT. Looking up the rest from reference TRBV9 and TRBJ2-3 gives the full variable domain: DSGVTQTPKHLITATGQRVTLRCSPRSGDLSVYWYQQSLDQGLQFLIQYYNGEERAKGNILERFSAQQFPDLHSELNLSSLELGDSALYFCASSVGPAGGTDTQYFGPGTRLTVL.

The CDR3 protein is CASSQSTDWFYGYTF. Here the CDR3 DNA reads TGTGCCAGCTCACAGTCGACCGACTGGTTTTATGGCTACACCTTC. The chain combines TRBV18 with TRBJ1-2, with D unclear. The germline V gene has CDR1 KGHSH and CDR2 LQKENI. This CDR3 comprises 15 residues. Trimming took off 4 bases at V and 5 bases at J, with 17 bases between the two ends.

The chain recombines TRBV21-1 with TRBJ2-7. TRBV21-1 corresponds to a pseudogene. The CDR3 is 15 residues long. The CDR3 protein is CASSKADGHPYEQYF. CDR3 bases: TGTGCCAGCAGCAAAGCGGACGGCCACCCTTACGAGCAGTACTTC.

This clonotype occurred a few times. The rearrangement joins TRBV13 to TRBJ2-5, with D perhaps assigned TRBD1 or TRBD2 (5 bases each). The ends were cut back, 10 bases at V and 4 bases at J, with 19 bases in the middle. The length of the CDR3 is 14 residues. The germline gives CDR1 PRHDT, CDR2 FYEKMQ (reference sequence). The chain's CDR3 is CATPDGTHRETQYF. The CDR3 coding sequence is TGTGCCACCCCCGACGGGACCCATAGAGAGACCCAGTACTTC.

The chain combines TRBV12-3 or TRBV12-4 with TRBJ2-5; D may match TRBD1 or TRBD2 (5 bases each). CDR3 length: 14 residues. Trimming stripped 6 bases from V and 9 bases from J, with 20 bases between. CDR3 residues: CASRGRNRVVSQYF. CDR3 nucleotide sequence: TGTGCCAGCAGGGGACGGAATAGGGTAGTCTCCCAGTACTTC.

The chain has TRBV10-3 and TRBJ2-3, with 12 bases lining up with TRBD2. The CDR3 has 15 residues. Germline V CDR1 and CDR2: ENHRY, SYGVKD. V shed 6 bases and J 2 bases; nucleotides not matched to a gene: 3. The CDR3 DNA reads TGTGCCATCAGATCTAGCGGGGGGGTCACAGATACGCAGTATTTT. Its translation: CAIRSSGGVTDTQYF.

V usage is TRBV7-9 and J usage is TRBJ2-5, with D possibly TRBD2 on 5 matching bases. The CDR3 runs 14 residues. V was trimmed by 0 bases and J by 3 bases, leaving 8 bases between them. Per germline, CDR1 SEHNR and CDR2 FQNEAQ (reference sequence). In DNA form, the CDR3 reads TGTGCCAGCAGCTTAGCAGAGGGAAAAGAGACCCAGTACTTC. Residues: CASSLAEGKETQYF.